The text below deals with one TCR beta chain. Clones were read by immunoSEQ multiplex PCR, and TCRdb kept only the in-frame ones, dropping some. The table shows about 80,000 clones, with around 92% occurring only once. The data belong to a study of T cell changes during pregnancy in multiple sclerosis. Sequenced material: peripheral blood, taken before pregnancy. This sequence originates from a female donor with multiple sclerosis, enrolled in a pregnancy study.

The CDR3: CAWSAEGRAGELFF. CDR3 DNA: TGTGCCTGGAGTGCAGAGGGTAGGGCCGGGGAGCTGTTTTTT. The chain uses TRBV30 and TRBJ2-2; TRBD2 is a possible D gene (5 bases). Trimming stripped 1 base from V and 6 bases from J, with 12 bases between. The CDR3 totals 14 residues. CDR1 is GTSNPN and CDR2 is SVGIG in the germline V gene (reference sequence).